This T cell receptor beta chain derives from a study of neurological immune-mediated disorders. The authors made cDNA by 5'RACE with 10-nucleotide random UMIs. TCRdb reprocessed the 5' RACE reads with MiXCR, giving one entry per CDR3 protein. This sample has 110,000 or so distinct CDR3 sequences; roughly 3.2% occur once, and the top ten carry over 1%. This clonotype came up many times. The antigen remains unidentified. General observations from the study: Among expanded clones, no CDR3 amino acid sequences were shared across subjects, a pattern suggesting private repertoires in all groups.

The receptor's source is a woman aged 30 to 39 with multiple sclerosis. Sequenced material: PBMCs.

The chain's CDR3 is CASSAGGGRSTDTQYF. As DNA, the CDR3 is TGTGCCAGCAGTGCGGGCGGGGGGCGCAGCACAGATACGCAGTATTTT. The chain employs TRBV25-1 and TRBJ2-3; TRBD2 aligns across 8 bases. The CDR3 length is 16 residues. In germline, CDR1 is MGHDK, CDR2 SYGVNS. Trimming cost V 4 bases and J 0 bases; bases outside gene matches: 6.